What follows are 5 T cell receptor beta chains derived from one specimen sequenced in a study of T cells expressing NK-cell markers. TCRdb reprocessed the 5' RACE reads; each CDR3 protein has one entry and no DNA is given. The listing records about 550,000 distinct CDR3 sequences. The material sequenced was blood T cells: a sorted CD56 or NKG2C T cell subset, CD4+ or CD8+ T cells, or bulk PBMC T cells (not recorded which). These receptors all stem from a man in his late teens or twenties in good health.

J is TRBJ2-5 and V is TRBV5-5. Germline V gene data show CDR1 as SGHKS and CDR2 as YYEKEE (reference sequence). The length of the CDR3 is 14 residues. CDR3 region: CASSFSGTRETQYF.

The V call is TRBV5-5, the J call TRBJ1-5. The germline gives CDR1 SGHKS, CDR2 YYEKEE (reference sequence). The CDR3 is made up of 15 amino acids. CDR3 amino acids: CASSPNMDSNQPQHF.

The chain is built from TRBV12-3 or TRBV12-4 and TRBJ1-5; TCRdb's D call of TRBD1 is untestable without DNA. The CDR3 is 16 residues long. The CDR3 sequence is CASSLAYGQGGQPQHF.

V usage is TRBV15 and J usage is TRBJ2-3; TCRdb returns TRBD1, unconfirmable since there is no DNA. This CDR3 has 18 amino acids. Germline CDR1 LNHNV, CDR2 YYDKDF (reference sequence). CDR3 in amino acids: CATSRDEGAGASTDTQYF.

The J gene is TRBJ2-3, the V gene TRBV2; the D call of TRBD1 rests on TCRdb alone, since no DNA is present to check it. Germline V CDR1 and CDR2: SNHLY, FYNNEI. The CDR3 has 15 amino acids. CDR3 amino acids: CASRAVMGGTDTQYF.